The 3 T cell receptor beta chains below all came from one sample that was sequenced in a study of T cells in tuberculosis. Clones were read by immunoSEQ multiplex PCR, and TCRdb kept only the in-frame ones, dropping some. Among 30,000 to 40,000 clones, 97% were seen once, and the ten largest hold around 6%. Sequencing was performed on PBMCs. Every receptor here comes from a donor aged 5 to 30 with latent tuberculosis or without tuberculosis infection.

The V and J genes are TRBV6-5 and TRBJ2-1; TRBD2 matches at 7 bases. The V segment lost 4 bases and the J segment 2 bases; nucleotides outside the gene matches: 8. Germline CDR1 reads MNHEY; CDR2 reads SVGAGI. The CDR3 covers 16 residues. CDR3 nucleotides: TGTGCCAGCAGTTTATACGGCGGGAGTCCCTACAATGAGCAGTTCTTC. This gives the protein CASSLYGGSPYNEQFF.

The chain couples TRBV6-5 to TRBJ2-7; a weak D match, TRBD1 (7 bases). The germline CDR1 and CDR2 sequences are MNHEY and SVGAGI. V lost 6 bases and J lost 3, with 15 bases in between. The CDR3 runs to 14 residues. The CDR3 DNA follows: TGTGCCAGCAGCTCCGCGGGACAGTACTACGAGCAGTACTTC. Protein sequence: CASSSAGQYYEQYF.

The chain is built from TRBV15 and TRBJ1-2, with D possibly being TRBD1 (5 bases). The CDR3 contains 14 residues. In germline, CDR1 is LNHNV, CDR2 YYDKDF (reference sequence). V was shortened by 0 bases and J by 8 bases, with 13 bases between the two germline ends. CDR3 in DNA: TGTGCCACCAGCAGAGACCGAAGGCAGGGCGGCTACACCTTC. Translation gives CATSRDRRQGGYTF.